The 32 T cell receptor beta chains presented below share a single source sample, sequenced in a study of PD-1 blockade in classical Hodgkin lymphoma. The sample's time point: cycle 4 day 1 (C4D1), after five to seven weeks of nivolumab. Each patient relapsed following autologous stem cell transplantation, and prior brentuximab vedotin exposure differed. Libraries were prepared by immunoSEQ multiplex PCR; TCRdb keeps only in-frame clonotypes and omits some of them. The profile shows about 90,000 clones, approximately 90% of them singletons. The specimen was peripheral blood mononuclear cells (PBMCs), collected before the fourth cycle of nivolumab. The receptors were sampled from a human donor with classical Hodgkin lymphoma.

This chain connects TRBV6-5 to TRBJ2-6, with D unresolved. V shed 4 bases and J shed 1 base, with 11 bases lying between them. Germline V lookup: CDR1 MNHEY, CDR2 SVGAGI. This CDR3 is built from 16 residues. The CDR3 DNA reads TGTGCCAGCAGTTTTAGTCCCGTGTCTGGGGCCAACGTCCTGACTTTC. Translation gives CASSFSPVSGANVLTF.

The V and J genes are TRBV7-2 and TRBJ1-4, with D unresolved. The germline V and J ends were trimmed by 1 base and 5 bases, with 14 bases remaining between them. This CDR3 region has 16 residues. CDR1 and CDR2 (germline): SGHTA, FQGNSA. CDR3 amino acids: CASSLGAGFQNEKLFF. The CDR3 nucleotides read TGTGCCAGCAGCTTAGGTGCCGGGTTCCAAAATGAAAAACTGTTTTTT. Complete variable domain (other parts from reference TRBV7-2 and TRBJ1-4): GAGVSQSPSNKVTEKGKDVELRCDPISGHTALYWYRQSLGQGLEFLIYFQGNSAPDKSGLPSDRFSAERTGGSVSTLTIQRTQQEDSAVYLCASSLGAGFQNEKLFFGSGTQLSVL.

This clone was seen only once. The J gene is TRBJ1-4, the V gene TRBV7-2, with D perhaps matching TRBD1 (6 bases). Trimming pared 5 bases from V and 8 bases from J, leaving 18 bases between. The length of the CDR3 is 15 residues. Germline values: CDR1 SGHTA, CDR2 FQGNSA. CDR3 nucleotides: TGTGCCAGCAGCCTAGGGGCAGGGGATGGGGAAAAACTGTTTTTT. Translating it yields CASSLGAGDGEKLFF.

The chain is built from TRBV7-9 and TRBJ1-6; the D is unclear. V dropped 2 bases and J dropped 8 bases, with 7 bases sitting between them. Germline CDR1 SEHNR, CDR2 FQNEAQ (reference sequence). There are 13 residues in the CDR3. The CDR3 nucleotides are TGTGCCAGCAGCTTAAACCTTGATTCACCCCTCCACTTT. This codes for CASSLNLDSPLHF.

The chain uses TRBV7-8 and TRBJ2-1; 8 bases are shared with TRBD1. Germline V gene data show CDR1 as SGHVS and CDR2 as FQNEAQ. This CDR3 region has 14 residues. The V and J ends lost 1 base and 7 bases, in that order; junction bases with no gene match: 3. As DNA, the CDR3 is TGTGCCAGCAGCTTAGGATGGGACAGGAATGAGCAGTTCTTC. Translating it yields CASSLGWDRNEQFF.

The rearrangement uses TRBV25-1 and TRBJ2-5; D not certain. CDR3 length equals 14 residues. The germline CDR1 and CDR2 sequences are MGHDK and SYGVNS. The V end lost 4 bases, the J end lost 4 bases, and 13 bases lay between the germline ends. The CDR3 DNA follows: TGTGCCAGCAGTGCTCACCCCACCGCAGAGACCCAGTACTTC. Its protein is CASSAHPTAETQYF.

The chain is built from TRBV4-3 and TRBJ2-2; no clear D. Germline CDR1 and CDR2: LGHNA and YSLEER. Trimming took off 0 bases at V and 0 bases at J, with 8 bases between the two ends. The CDR3 contains 16 residues. The CDR3 protein is CASSQEWSPNTGELFF. CDR3 bases: TGCGCCAGCAGCCAAGAATGGTCCCCGAACACCGGGGAGCTGTTTTTT.

The rearrangement uses TRBV5-1 and TRBJ2-3, with 10 nucleotides matching TRBD2. The germline CDR1 and CDR2 sequences are SGHRS and YFSETQ. With V trimmed by 3 bases and J by 4 bases, 2 bases remained unmatched. The CDR3 spans 14 residues. The CDR3 reads CASSSTSGADTQYF. CDR3 DNA sequence: TGCGCCAGCAGCTCAACTAGCGGGGCAGATACGCAGTATTTT.

V is TRBV19 and J is TRBJ1-1; D remains unclear. With 3 bases removed from V and 0 bases from J, the gap between germline ends came to 11 bases. CDR1 is LNHDA and CDR2 is SQIVND in the germline V gene (reference sequence). This CDR3 is 15 amino acids long. The CDR3 is CASSIGNSLNTEAFF. The CDR3 DNA sequence: TGTGCCAGTAGTATCGGAAACAGCCTGAACACTGAAGCTTTCTTT. Full variable domain (remainder filled in from reference TRBV19 and TRBJ1-1): DGGITQSPKYLFRKEGQNVTLSCEQNLNHDAMYWYRQDPGQGLRLIYYSQIVNDFQKGDIAEGYSVSREKKESFPLTVTSAQKNPTAFYLCASSIGNSLNTEAFFGQGTRLTVV.

The V and J genes are TRBV6-6 and TRBJ1-2, with D possibly TRBD1 on 6 matching bases. Germline-derived CDR1 and CDR2 are MNHNY and SVGAGI (reference sequence). This CDR3 is built from 15 residues. The ends were cut back, 4 bases at V and 8 bases at J, with 20 bases in the middle. The CDR3 DNA reads TGTGCCAGCAGTTCGCCAGGGGAGGAAGTTTACGGCTACACCTTC. Translating it yields CASSSPGEEVYGYTF.

With regard to this clone: Mismatch with germline at one junction end may stem from a read error. The chain couples TRBV5-1 to TRBJ1-2, with D unresolved. The CDR3 length is 13 residues. Germline V gives CDR1 SGHRS, CDR2 YFSETQ. CDR3 sequence reads: CASSYGSFYGYTF. The CDR3 nucleotides are TGTGCCAGCAGCTATGGCAGCTTCTATGGCTACACCTTC.

This chain joins TRBV27 and TRBJ2-3; D possibly corresponds to TRBD2 (5 bases). V was shortened by 2 bases and J by 0 bases, with 9 bases between the two germline ends. This CDR3 has 15 amino acids. The germline CDR1 and CDR2 sequences are MNHEY and SMNVEV (reference sequence). CDR3 protein: CASSLGSASTDTQYF. The CDR3 DNA reads TGTGCCAGCAGTTTAGGTAGCGCTAGCACAGATACGCAGTATTTT.

DNA for the CDR3: TGTGCCAGCAGCTTCTCACAGGAGAACACTGAAGCTTTCTTT. Amino acid sequence: CASSFSQENTEAFF. The chain employs TRBV11-2 and TRBJ1-1, with D maybe TRBD1 (5 bases). Trimming removed 3 bases at V and 1 base at J, with 9 bases between. Germline assignment: CDR1 SGHAT and CDR2 FQNNGV. This CDR3 contains 14 residues.

The V call is TRBV25-1, the J call TRBJ2-1; D uncertain. This CDR3 region has 15 residues. Between the trimmed V and J ends, which lost 7 bases and 1 base, there was a span of 14 bases. In germline, CDR1 is MGHDK, CDR2 SYGVNS. In nucleotides, the CDR3 is TGTGCCAGCACCCCCGCAGCCCAGTCCTACAATGAGCAGTTCTTC. This translates into CASTPAAQSYNEQFF.

This chain links TRBV27 with TRBJ1-3; D unclear. Per the germline V gene, CDR1 is MNHEY and CDR2 is SMNVEV (reference sequence). V was clipped by 3 bases and J by 3 bases, with 12 bases between them. This CDR3 is 15 amino acids long. CDR3 coding DNA: TGTGCCAGCAGTTTTAGGGCGTTCGGTGGAAACACCATATATTTT. The encoded protein is CASSFRAFGGNTIYF.

The genes are TRBV11-2 and TRBJ2-7; D might be TRBD1 or TRBD2, each matching 5 bases. Between the trimmed V and J ends, which lost 4 bases and 3 bases, there was a span of 13 bases. The CDR3 consists of 14 residues. Germline V gene sequence: CDR1 SGHAT, CDR2 FQNNGV. The CDR3 region is CASSSRGADYEQYF. DNA for the CDR3: TGTGCCAGCAGCTCACGAGGGGCAGACTACGAGCAGTACTTC.

CDR3 in amino acids: CASSPEVTYEQYF. The CDR3 DNA sequence: TGTGCCAGCTCACCCGAAGTCACCTACGAGCAGTACTTC. The genes are TRBV18 and TRBJ2-7, with D uncertain. The CDR3 is 13 amino acids. Trimming cost V 3 bases and J 2 bases, with 8 bases left between them. Germline-derived CDR1 and CDR2 are KGHSH and LQKENI.

The J gene is TRBJ1-4, the V gene TRBV7-6, with D maybe TRBD1 (5 bases). V lost 2 bases and J lost 8, with 18 bases in between. The CDR3 has 16 residues. Per germline, CDR1 SGHVS and CDR2 FNYEAQ. Here the CDR3 reads CASSLLGGRVGEKLFF. In DNA form, the CDR3 reads TGTGCCAGCAGCTTACTCGGGGGAAGGGTTGGAGAAAAACTGTTTTTT. Using reference TRBV7-6 and TRBJ1-4 for the parts outside the CDR3, the full variable domain is GAGVSQSPRYKVTKRGQDVALRCDPISGHVSLYWYRQALGQGPEFLTYFNYEAQQDKSGLPNDRFSAERPEGSISTLTIQRTEQRDSAMYRCASSLLGGRVGEKLFFGSGTQLSVL.

CDR3 nucleotide sequence: TGTGCCAGTAGTTTCGGGACAGCAGCCAAAAACATTCAGTACTTC. Translating gives CASSFGTAAKNIQYF. J is TRBJ2-4 and V is TRBV19; 7 bases align to TRBD1. The CDR3 extends over 15 amino acids. CDR1 is LNHDA and CDR2 is SQIVND in the germline V gene (reference sequence). V gave up 5 bases and J gave up 0 bases; unmatched junction bases: 4.

The chain has TRBV19 and TRBJ2-7; TRBD2 aligns across 12 bases. V dropped 6 bases and J dropped 3; count of bases not matched to a gene: 3. Per the germline V gene, CDR1 is LNHDA and CDR2 is SQIVND (reference sequence). This CDR3 has 14 amino acids. The chain's CDR3 is CASSGLAGFYEQYF. The CDR3 DNA sequence: TGTGCCAGTAGCGGACTAGCGGGATTCTACGAGCAGTACTTC.

This chain links TRBV29-1 with TRBJ1-1; 8 bases line up with TRBD1. Per the germline V gene, CDR1 is SQVTM and CDR2 is ANQGSEA. Germline trimming cut 6 bases from V and 3 bases from J; bases unmatched to any gene: 12. CDR3 length: 15 amino acids. CDR3 residues: CSVGEVTGADTEAFF. The CDR3 coding sequence is TGCAGCGTCGGGGAAGTGACAGGGGCCGACACTGAAGCTTTCTTT.

The gene calls are TRBV25-1 and TRBJ1-1; D gene uncertain. Per germline, CDR1 MGHDK and CDR2 SYGVNS. This CDR3 is 13 amino acids long. V lost 2 bases and J 7 bases, leaving 11 bases between the germline ends. CDR3 region: CASSEGGSFEAFF. As DNA, the CDR3 is TGTGCCAGCAGTGAAGGCGGGAGCTTTGAAGCTTTCTTT.

The chain uses TRBV19 and TRBJ2-2; D is uncertain. Looked up from germline, CDR1 is LNHDA and CDR2 is SQIVND (reference sequence). CDR3 length equals 16 residues. V gave up 2 bases and J gave up 6 bases, with 16 bases separating them. The CDR3 bases are TGTGCCAGTAGTATATTACGTACAAAACTGGCCGGGGAGCTGTTTTTT. Its translation: CASSILRTKLAGELFF.

V gene TRBV5-1 combines with J gene TRBJ1-1; D remains unclear. Trimming took 0 bases from V and 4 from J, leaving 13 bases between them. This CDR3 contains 15 residues. CDR1 SGHRS and CDR2 YFSETQ come from the germline V gene. In nucleotides, the CDR3 is TGCGCCAGCAGCTTGGCAGCCGGACCGAGCACTGAAGCTTTCTTT. Its protein product is CASSLAAGPSTEAFF. The whole variable domain, remainder taken from reference TRBV5-1 and TRBJ1-1, is KAGVTQTPRYLIKTRGQQVTLSCSPISGHRSVSWYQQTPGQGLQFLFEYFSETQRNKGNFPGRFSGRQFSNSRSEMNVSTLELGDSALYLCASSLAAGPSTEAFFGQGTRLTVV.

The chain has TRBV7-2 and TRBJ2-7; no definite D call. CDR3 length equals 14 residues. The ends were cut back, 2 bases at V and 1 base at J, with 9 bases in the middle. Per germline, CDR1 SGHTA and CDR2 FQGNSA. The CDR3 loop reads CASSLTGSSYEQYF. CDR3 DNA: TGTGCCAGCAGCTTAACCGGGTCTTCCTACGAGCAGTACTTC.

The chain is built from TRBV15 and TRBJ1-6; D is unclear. The V end was cut by 0 bases, the J end by 5 bases, with 11 bases between. This CDR3 is 16 amino acids long. Germline-derived CDR1 and CDR2 are LNHNV and YYDKDF (reference sequence). The CDR3 reads CATSRDRPKNNSPLHF. CDR3 DNA sequence: TGTGCCACCAGCAGAGATCGCCCAAAAAATAATTCACCCCTCCACTTT.

This chain joins TRBV6-5 and TRBJ2-1; D not certain. Trimming shortened V by 0 bases and J by 0 bases, and 6 bases separated the two germline ends. Germline loops: CDR1 MNHEY, CDR2 SVGAGI. This CDR3 comprises 15 residues. CDR3 in DNA: TGTGCCAGCAGTTACTCGCAGAGCTCCTACAATGAGCAGTTCTTC. Translation: CASSYSQSSYNEQFF.

V gene TRBV30 combines with J gene TRBJ1-6, with 7 bases matching TRBD1. In germline, CDR1 is GTSNPN, CDR2 SVGIG (reference sequence). Trimming at V came to 2 bases and at J to 8 bases, leaving 18 bases not matched to a gene. This CDR3 contains 18 residues. Here the CDR3 DNA reads TGTGCCTGGAGTCGGATGACTCTGGACAGGAGCAGATATTCACCCCTCCACTTT. Its translation: CAWSRMTLDRSRYSPLHF.

The rearrangement joins TRBV7-2 to TRBJ1-4; possibly TRBD1 for D (6 bases). This CDR3 is 16 amino acids long. Germline values: CDR1 SGHTA, CDR2 FQGNSA. Trimming pared 5 bases from V and 2 bases from J, leaving 15 bases between. The chain's CDR3 is CASSDLGGSTNEKLFF. CDR3 DNA: TGTGCCAGCAGCGATCTAGGGGGGTCTACTAATGAAAAACTGTTTTTT.

This chain uses TRBV5-6 with TRBJ1-1, with 7 positions matching TRBD1. Unmatched junction bases numbered 17, after V lost 4 bases and J lost 5 bases. From germline, CDR1 is SGHDT and CDR2 YYEEEE. The CDR3 loop spans 17 amino acids. The CDR3 DNA reads TGTGCCAGCAGCGAACTACTAAATAAGGGGGCCTGGACTGAAGCTTTCTTT. Translating gives CASSELLNKGAWTEAFF.

The CDR3 here is CASSLWGGIVNTEAFF. The CDR3 nucleotides read TGTGCCAGCAGCTTATGGGGAGGCATAGTGAACACTGAAGCTTTCTTT. The J gene is TRBJ1-1, the V gene TRBV7-2; D is ambiguous. V shed 2 bases and J shed 0 bases, with 13 bases lying between them. Germline V gene sequence: CDR1 SGHTA, CDR2 FQGNSA. The CDR3 runs 16 residues.

The chain uses TRBV28 and TRBJ1-2; TRBD1 matches at 7 bases. From germline, CDR1 is MDHEN and CDR2 SYDVKM. With V trimmed by 5 bases and J by 2 bases, 14 bases remained unmatched. The CDR3 consists of 17 residues. CDR3 DNA: TGTGCCAGCAGTGCCCAGGGGGTCAGACGTTTGAACTATGGCTACACCTTC. It specifies CASSAQGVRRLNYGYTF.